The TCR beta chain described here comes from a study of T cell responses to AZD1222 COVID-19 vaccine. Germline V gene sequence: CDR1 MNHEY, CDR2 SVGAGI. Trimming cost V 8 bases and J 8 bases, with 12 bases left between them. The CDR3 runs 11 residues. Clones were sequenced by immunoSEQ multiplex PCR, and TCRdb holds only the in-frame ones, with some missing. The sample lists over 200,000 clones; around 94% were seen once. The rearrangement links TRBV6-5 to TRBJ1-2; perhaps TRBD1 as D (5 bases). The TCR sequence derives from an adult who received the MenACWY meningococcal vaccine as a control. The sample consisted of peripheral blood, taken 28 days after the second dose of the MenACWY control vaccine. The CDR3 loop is CASGAGWGYTF. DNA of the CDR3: TGTGCCAGCGGGGCTGGCTGGGGCTACACCTTC.